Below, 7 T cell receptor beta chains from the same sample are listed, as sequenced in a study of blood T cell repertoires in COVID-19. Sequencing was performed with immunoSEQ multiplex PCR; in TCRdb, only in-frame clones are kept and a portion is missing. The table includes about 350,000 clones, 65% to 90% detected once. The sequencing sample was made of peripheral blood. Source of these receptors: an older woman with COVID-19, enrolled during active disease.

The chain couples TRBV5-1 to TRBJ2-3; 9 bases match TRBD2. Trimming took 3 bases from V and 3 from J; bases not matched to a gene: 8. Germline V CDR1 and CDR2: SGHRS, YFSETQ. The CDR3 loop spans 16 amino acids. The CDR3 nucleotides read TGCGCCAGCAGCTCCTGGCGGGGGGGCAGGACAGATACGCAGTATTTT. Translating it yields CASSSWRGGRTDTQYF.

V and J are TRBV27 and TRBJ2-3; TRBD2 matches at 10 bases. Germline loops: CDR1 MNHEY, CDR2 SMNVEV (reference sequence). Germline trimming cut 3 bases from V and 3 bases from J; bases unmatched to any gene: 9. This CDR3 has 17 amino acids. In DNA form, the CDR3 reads TGTGCCAGCAGTTTGAACTCCATAGCGGGGGGAACAGATACGCAGTATTTT. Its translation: CASSLNSIAGGTDTQYF.

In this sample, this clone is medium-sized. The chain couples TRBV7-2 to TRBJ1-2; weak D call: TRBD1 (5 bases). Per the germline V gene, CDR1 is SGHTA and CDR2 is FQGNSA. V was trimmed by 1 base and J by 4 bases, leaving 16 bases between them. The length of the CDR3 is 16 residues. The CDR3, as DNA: TGTGCCAGCAGCTTAGACCCGACAGCCGCGGCCTATGGCTACACCTTC. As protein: CASSLDPTAAAYGYTF.

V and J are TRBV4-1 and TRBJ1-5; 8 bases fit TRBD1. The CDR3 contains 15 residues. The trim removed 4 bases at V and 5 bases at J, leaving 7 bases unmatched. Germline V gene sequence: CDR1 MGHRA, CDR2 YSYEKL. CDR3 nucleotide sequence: TGCGCCAGCAGCCTGAAGGACAGGGACGATCAGCCCCAGCATTTT. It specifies CASSLKDRDDQPQHF.

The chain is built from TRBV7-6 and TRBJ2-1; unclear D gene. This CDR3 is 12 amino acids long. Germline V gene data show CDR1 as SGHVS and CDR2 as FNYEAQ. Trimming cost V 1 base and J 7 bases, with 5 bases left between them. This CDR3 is CASSLVPNEQFF. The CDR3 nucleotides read TGTGCCAGCAGCTTAGTTCCAAATGAGCAGTTCTTC.

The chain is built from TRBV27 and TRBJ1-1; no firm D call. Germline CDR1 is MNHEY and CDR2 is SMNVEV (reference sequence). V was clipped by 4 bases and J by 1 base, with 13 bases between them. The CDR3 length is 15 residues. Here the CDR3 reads CASSWLRAGNTEAFF. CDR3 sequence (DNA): TGTGCCAGCAGTTGGCTCCGGGCGGGGAACACTGAAGCTTTCTTT.

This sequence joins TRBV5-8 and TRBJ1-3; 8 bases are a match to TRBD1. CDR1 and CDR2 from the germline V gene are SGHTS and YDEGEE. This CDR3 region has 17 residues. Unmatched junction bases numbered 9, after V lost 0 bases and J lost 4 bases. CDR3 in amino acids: CASSLATGTGIGNTIYF. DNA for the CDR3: TGTGCCAGCAGCTTGGCAACCGGGACAGGCATAGGAAACACCATATATTTT.